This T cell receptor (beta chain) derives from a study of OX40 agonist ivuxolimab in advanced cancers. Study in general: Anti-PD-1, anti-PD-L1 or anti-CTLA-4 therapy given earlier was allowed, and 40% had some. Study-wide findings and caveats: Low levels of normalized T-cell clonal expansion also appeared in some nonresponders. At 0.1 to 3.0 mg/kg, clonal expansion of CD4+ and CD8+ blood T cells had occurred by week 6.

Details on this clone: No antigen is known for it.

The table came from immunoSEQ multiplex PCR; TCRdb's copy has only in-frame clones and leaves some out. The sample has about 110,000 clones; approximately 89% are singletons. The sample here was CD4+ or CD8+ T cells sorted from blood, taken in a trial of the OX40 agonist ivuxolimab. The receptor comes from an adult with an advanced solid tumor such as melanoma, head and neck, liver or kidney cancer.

The CDR3 spells CASSYQTASTSGANVLTF. The CDR3 DNA reads as TGCGCCAGCAGCTACCAGACAGCATCCACCTCTGGGGCCAACGTCCTGACTTTC. The chain employs TRBV5-1 and TRBJ2-6; D might be TRBD1 (5 bases). The germline gives CDR1 SGHRS, CDR2 YFSETQ. The germline V and J ends were trimmed by 3 bases and 0 bases, with 16 bases remaining between them. This CDR3 comprises 18 residues.